This T cell receptor beta chain was obtained from a study of T-cell memory formation after mild COVID-19. Points from the study as a whole: Day 15 to 85 contractors were CD4/CD8 balanced; later expanders leaned CD4+. Mostly located in CM and EM were contracting CD4+ clones, with contracting CD8+ clones located in EMRA.

MiXCR was run by TCRdb on the 5' RACE reads, yielding one entry per CDR3 protein. The table records some 190,000 distinct CDR3 sequences, more than 15% of them present only once. Concerning this clonotype: Its antigen remains unidentified.

In germline, CDR1 is SGHRS, CDR2 YFSETQ. The CDR3 runs 13 residues. Trimming stripped 3 bases from V and 10 bases from J, with 16 bases between. Sequencing used PBMCs or a T cell subset sorted from them (not recorded which). This receptor was identified in an adult woman who had mild COVID-19 (a few samples of this study predate the infection). Cell type and time point are not known. This chain uses TRBV5-1 with TRBJ1-1; perhaps TRBD1 as D (5 bases). In DNA, the CDR3 is TGCGCCAGCAGCTCGGGAGGGGCGGTCCGAGCTTTCTTT. Translating it yields CASSSGGAVRAFF. Based on the CDR3 plus reference TRBV5-1 and TRBJ1-1, the full variable domain is KAGVTQTPRYLIKTRGQQVTLSCSPISGHRSVSWYQQTPGQGLQFLFEYFSETQRNKGNFPGRFSGRQFSNSRSEMNVSTLELGDSALYLCASSSGGAVRAFFGQGTRLTVV.